Below, 10 T cell receptor beta chains from the same sample are listed, as sequenced in a study of low-dose radiotherapy and immunotherapy resistance in tumors. Alpha and beta chains were covered, as first-strand cDNA relied on TRAV- and TRBV-specific primers. The authors ran about 18 PCR cycles to amplify TCRs with a constant-region primer and V-primer adapter. One entry per CDR3 protein, called by TCRdb with MiXCR from the reads. The table includes fewer than 7,500 distinct CDR3 sequences, approximately 82% detected once. The receptors here all came from a human donor with advanced metastatic prostate, ovarian, gallbladder or colorectal cancer (not recorded which). This table probably holds off-target reads from a library built for another chain.

V gene TRBV14 combines with J gene TRBJ2-3; tentative D call: TRBD2 (6 bases). There are 18 residues in the CDR3. Germline CDR1 reads SGHDN; CDR2 reads FVKESK. V was cut by 3 bases and J by 0 bases, with 19 bases left in between. CDR3 coding DNA: TGTGCCAGCAGCCAGTACTCTGCCTCGGGGACTAGCACAGATACGCAGTATTTT. This codes for CASSQYSASGTSTDTQYF. Combining the CDR3 with reference TRBV14 and TRBJ2-3 gives the whole variable domain EAGVTQFPSHSVIEKGQTVTLRCDPISGHDNLYWYRRVMGKEIKFLLHFVKESKQDESGMPNNRFLAERTGGTYSTLKVQPAELEDSGVYFCASSQYSASGTSTDTQYFGPGTRLTVL.

The genes are TRBV29-1 and TRBJ2-3; no clear D gene. The CDR3 loop spans 12 amino acids. Per germline, CDR1 SQVTM and CDR2 ANQGSEA. Trimming stripped 1 base from V and 4 bases from J, with 6 bases between. CDR3 in amino acids: CSVEGTSDTQYF. CDR3 nucleotide sequence: TGCAGCGTTGAAGGAACTTCAGATACGCAGTATTTT.

The J gene is TRBJ2-7, the V gene TRBV5-1, with TRBD1 matching over 7 bases. Losses at the gene ends were 0 bases for V and 0 bases for J; bases not matched to a gene: 6. CDR1 and CDR2 from the germline V gene are SGHRS and YFSETQ. The CDR3 has 16 residues. The CDR3 reads CASSLGFDRASYEQYF. The CDR3 DNA is TGCGCCAGCAGCTTGGGATTCGACAGGGCCTCCTACGAGCAGTACTTC.

This chain links TRBV12-3 or TRBV12-4 with TRBJ2-6, with D hard to call. V lost 0 bases and J 0 bases, leaving 15 bases between the germline ends. The CDR3 is made up of 19 amino acids. CDR3 nucleotides: TGTGCCAGCAGTTTAGCCCGACCCCCCTCCGTCTCTGGGGCCAACGTCCTGACTTTC. Its protein product is CASSLARPPSVSGANVLTF.

CDR3 loop: CASSSRRAANTEAFF. In DNA form, the CDR3 reads TGCGCCAGCAGCTCCCGTCGGGCCGCGAACACTGAAGCTTTCTTT. The chain carries TRBV5-1 and TRBJ1-1; D gene uncertain. Trimming removed 3 bases from V and 1 base from J, with 13 bases in between. This CDR3 comprises 15 residues. Germline V lookup: CDR1 SGHRS, CDR2 YFSETQ.

The chain joins TRBV2 to TRBJ2-7, with 8 bases that match TRBD1. The CDR3 sequence is 13 residues long. The germline CDR1 and CDR2 sequences are SNHLY and FYNNEI. With 6 bases clipped from V and 3 bases from J, the junction kept 4 bases outside the gene matches. As DNA, the CDR3 is TGTGCCAGCAGGACAGGGGCCGGCTACGAGCAGTACTTC. Protein sequence: CASRTGAGYEQYF. The variable domain in full, with the rest retrieved from reference TRBV2 and TRBJ2-7, is EPEVTQTPSHQVTQMGQEVILRCVPISNHLYFYWYRQILGQKVEFLVSFYNNEISEKSEIFDDQFSVERPDGSNFTLKIRSTKLEDSAMYFCASRTGAGYEQYFGPGTRLTVT.

The chain carries TRBV18 and TRBJ1-5, with a possible D match to TRBD1 (5 bases). Trimming removed 1 base at V and 7 bases at J, with 11 bases between. The CDR3 length is 14 residues. The V gene's germline CDR1 is KGHSH and CDR2 LQKENI. The CDR3 sequence: CASSPRGNQQPQHF. As DNA, the CDR3 is TGTGCCAGCTCACCACGGGGGAATCAGCAGCCCCAGCATTTT.

The J gene is TRBJ1-1, the V gene TRBV25-1, with a weak D call TRBD1 (5 bases). CDR3 length: 13 residues. The germline V gene encodes CDR1 MGHDK and CDR2 SYGVNS. V dropped 3 bases and J dropped 8 bases, with 13 bases sitting between them. CDR3 nucleotides: TGTGCCAGCAGTGATAGGGGACGTCCGGAAGCTTTCTTT. It specifies CASSDRGRPEAFF.

This clonotype was counted only a few times. The genes are TRBV3-1 and TRBJ2-2, with D perhaps matching TRBD2 (6 bases). The CDR3 runs 17 residues. V gave up 1 base and J gave up 5 bases, with 17 bases separating them. Germline V lookup: CDR1 LGHDT, CDR2 YNNKEL (reference sequence). CDR3 residues: CASSQGYGRIWTGELFF. In DNA, the CDR3 is TGTGCCAGCAGCCAAGGATATGGGAGGATATGGACCGGGGAGCTGTTTTTT.

The chain employs TRBV3-1 and TRBJ2-2; 8 bases fit TRBD1. The CDR3 totals 18 residues. Trimming removed 1 base from V and 3 bases from J; junction bases left unmatched: 10. Germline V gene sequence: CDR1 LGHDT, CDR2 YNNKEL (reference sequence). This CDR3 is CASSQVLRQGYDTGELFF. The CDR3 coding sequence is TGTGCCAGCAGCCAAGTGCTACGACAGGGGTACGACACCGGGGAGCTGTTTTTT.